This T cell receptor (beta chain) was recovered during a study of monozygotic twins with cystic fibrosis. Findings and limits, study-wide: No link emerged between shared CDR3 counts and age, concordance or severity. The repertoire was suggested to be naive-dominated, clonality median approximately 0.009. Monozygotic CF twin pairs shared significantly more nucleotide-identical clonotypes than unrelated CF individuals did.

Sequencing used immunoSEQ multiplex PCR; TCRdb keeps in-frame clones, though not all of them. Of some 35,000 clones in the sample, more than 60% are singletons; the top ten hold around 0.8%. This clone was counted between two and nine times. What it binds is not known. Germline V CDR1 and CDR2: SQVTM, ANQGSEA. CDR3 length: 14 amino acids. V was cut by 8 bases and J by 0 bases, with 16 bases left in between. Sequenced input: blood. The receptor was derived from a girl aged 10 to 17 with cystic fibrosis. The chain has TRBV29-1 and TRBJ1-1; D is uncertain. The CDR3 sequence is CSTGERELNTEAFF. CDR3 in DNA: TGCAGCACCGGAGAGCGGGAACTGAACACTGAAGCTTTCTTT.